This TCR beta chain was sequenced for a study of blood T cell repertoires in COVID-19. Study as a whole: COVID-19 samples collected from the United States, Italy and Spain covered acute and convalescent phases. PBMCs, B-cell-depleted T cells, or T cells provided the cDNA or gDNA that made up the material.

This CDR3 contains 13 residues. Between the trimmed V and J ends, which lost 6 bases and 7 bases, there was a span of 13 bases. Germline values: CDR1 MDHEN, CDR2 SYDVKM. Per the original methods: Scientists estimated how many nucleated cells there were by amplifying reference gene primers. The protocol was immunoSEQ multiplex PCR, while the TCRdb copy is restricted to in-frame clones and leaves out a portion. V and J calls and clone size follow that table, whereas D and trimming were derived from the DNA. Among around 93,000 clones listed, about 77% were seen once. The sample comprised peripheral blood. This TCR derives from a woman aged 80 or over with acute or convalescent COVID-19. The chain links TRBV28 to TRBJ1-3; TRBD1 is a possible D gene (6 bases). The DNA for the CDR3 is TGTGCCAGCAGGAGTGGTCAGGGGAACACCATATATTTT. Protein sequence: CASRSGQGNTIYF.